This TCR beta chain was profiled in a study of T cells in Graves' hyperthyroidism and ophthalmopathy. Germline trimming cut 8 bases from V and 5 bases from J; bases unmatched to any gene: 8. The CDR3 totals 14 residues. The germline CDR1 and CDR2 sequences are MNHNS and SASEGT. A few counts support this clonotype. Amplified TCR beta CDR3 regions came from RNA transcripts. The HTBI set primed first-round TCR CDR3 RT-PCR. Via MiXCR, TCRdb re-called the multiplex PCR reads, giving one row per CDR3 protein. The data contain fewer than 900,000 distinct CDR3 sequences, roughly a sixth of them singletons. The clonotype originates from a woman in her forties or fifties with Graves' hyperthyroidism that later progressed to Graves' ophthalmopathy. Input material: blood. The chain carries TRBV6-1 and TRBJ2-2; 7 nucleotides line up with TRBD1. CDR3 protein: CASLPGQRTGELFF. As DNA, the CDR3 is TGTGCCAGCCTTCCGGGACAGAGGACCGGGGAGCTGTTTTTT.